This T cell receptor (beta chain) was obtained from a study of neurological immune-mediated disorders (dated by TCRdb to about 2019). The study in broad terms: The study compared peripheral blood TCR-beta repertoires of HTLV-I-associated myelopathy (HAM/TSP) patients, multiple sclerosis patients and healthy controls using UMI-based sequencing. Longitudinal samples, technical triplicates and paired sorted CD4+ and CD8+ T-cell subsets, alongside PBMC samples, were included among the roughly 100 TCR-beta libraries. Each longitudinal HAM/TSP and healthy donor was sampled at 3 time-points spaced at roughly 3-40 month intervals. The cohort included approximately 70 subjects: some 14 with HAM/TSP, about 34 with multiple sclerosis, and around 20 healthy controls. Study-wide findings and limitations: Across subjects, expanded clones never shared an identical CDR3 amino acid sequence, which suggests that the TCR-beta repertoires in every group were private. The highest TCR clonal expansion was observed in HAM/TSP patients, whereas the lowest was observed in MS patients, even when compared with healthy controls.

CDR1 and CDR2 are drawn from the germline V gene: KGHDR, SFDVKD. V sheds 1 base and J sheds 0 bases, leaving 30 bases between their ends. Taken from cysteine to phenylalanine, the CDR3 has 23 residues. Of all the DNA, just the CDR3 is kept, 69 bases in frame from base 1. The time point label corresponds to: longitudinal time-point 3. Unsorted PBMC libraries were generated from 2 million PBMCs stored in RNAlater at -80 °C until RNA extraction. Peripheral blood was subjected to Ficoll-Hypaque density gradient centrifugation to isolate PBMCs, which were then cryopreserved in liquid nitrogen. This clonotype was detected many times. Its recognized antigen is unknown. Per-nucleotide qualities are absent, and no much larger clonotype sits a single base away. To synthesize cDNA, template-switch 5'RACE was performed with a primer carrying a 10-nucleotide random unique molecular identifier so that each TCR transcript was tagged. Each sequencing run produced over 190 million TCR-beta sequences covering 15-18 subjects. The RNeasy kit was used for extraction of total RNA. Using the KAPA Real-time Library Amplification kit, TCR-beta VDJ regions were amplified with primers for the TCR constant region and the 5'RACE anchor. A first PCR added sample indexes and Illumina adaptors, and a second PCR then raised library yield. After Ampure bead purification, the roughly 650 bp TCR product was size-selected on a 2% E-gel SizeSelection system. Library quality was checked on a Bioanalyzer, concentration was measured with Qubit, and libraries were quantified with the Kapa Library Quantification kit before pooling. An Illumina HiSeq 2500 sequenced the libraries paired-end 2 x 150 bp. To increase sequence diversity, 25-30% phiX was spiked into each library pool. The study's own analysis went as follows. Quality-filtered reads were processed with the UMI-based MiGEC pipeline, and over 90% of raw TCR sequences were removed by the MiGEC pipeline during error correction. IMGT germline references were used for aligning VDJ genes, and each clonotype was defined as a unique CDR3 amino acid sequence together with its V-J genes. Clonal expansion, Shannon diversity and CDR3 relatedness (CalcPairwiseDistances, ClusterSamples) were evaluated with VDJtools, and phylogenetic trees were built with CLCbio workbench. Expanded clones were defined as having at least 8 unique UMIs, based on coefficient-of-variation modelling across technical triplicates. TCRdb reprocessing: public reads trimmed at Q25 with fastp, clones called with MiXCR, in-frame beta chains kept. A single entry per CDR3 protein holds the most common genes and DNA from its merged rows. These V and J calls derive from TCRdb rather than the authors' analysis. Across this sample there are roughly 50,000 distinct CDR3 sequences, with 9.5% to 15% seen only once. The ten largest clones add up to 7.5% to 9.5% of the sample.

The source material was PBMCs. The V and J genes are TRBV24-1 and TRBJ1-5; the D gene cannot be resolved reliably. The clonotype was recovered from a male donor with HTLV-1-associated myelopathy (HAM/TSP). CDR3 protein: CATSDFSHTDPVPDLNSNQPQHF. DNA sequence: TGTGCCACCAGTGATTTCTCTCACACAGACCCGGTGCCCGATCTTAATAGCAATCAGCCCCAGCATTTT.